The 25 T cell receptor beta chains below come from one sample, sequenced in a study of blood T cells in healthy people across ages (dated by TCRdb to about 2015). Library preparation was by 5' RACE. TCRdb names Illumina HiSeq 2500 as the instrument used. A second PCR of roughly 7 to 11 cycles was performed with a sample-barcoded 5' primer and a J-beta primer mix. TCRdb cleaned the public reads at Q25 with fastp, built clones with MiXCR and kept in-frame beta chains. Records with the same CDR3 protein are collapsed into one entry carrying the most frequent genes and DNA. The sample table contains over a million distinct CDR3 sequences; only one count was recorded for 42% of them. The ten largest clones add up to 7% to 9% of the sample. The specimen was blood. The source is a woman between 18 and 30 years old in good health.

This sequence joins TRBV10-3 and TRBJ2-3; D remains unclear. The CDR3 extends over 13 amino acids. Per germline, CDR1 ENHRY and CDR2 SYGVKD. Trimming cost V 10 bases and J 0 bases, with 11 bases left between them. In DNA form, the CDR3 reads TGTGCCACCGCTACTTCAAGCACAGATACGCAGTATTTT. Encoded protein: CATATSSTDTQYF.

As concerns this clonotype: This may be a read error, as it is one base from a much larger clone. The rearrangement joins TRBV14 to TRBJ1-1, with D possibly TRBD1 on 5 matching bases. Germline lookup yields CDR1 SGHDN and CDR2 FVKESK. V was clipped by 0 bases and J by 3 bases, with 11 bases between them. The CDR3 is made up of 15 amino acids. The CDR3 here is CASSQDGQGDTEAFF. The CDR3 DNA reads TGTGCCAGCAGCCAAGATGGGCAGGGAGACACTGAAGCTTTCTTT.

Here the CDR3 DNA reads TGTGCCAGTATCCCCCGGGGGGGTGACCCCCTCAAGCTTCCCACTGAAGCTTTCTTT. It translates to CASIPRGGDPLKLPTEAFF. The chain has TRBV19 and TRBJ1-1; D may be TRBD1 (5 bases). Trimming took off 7 bases at V and 4 bases at J, with 31 bases between the two ends. CDR3 length: 19 amino acids. The germline V gene has CDR1 LNHDA and CDR2 SQIVND (reference sequence).

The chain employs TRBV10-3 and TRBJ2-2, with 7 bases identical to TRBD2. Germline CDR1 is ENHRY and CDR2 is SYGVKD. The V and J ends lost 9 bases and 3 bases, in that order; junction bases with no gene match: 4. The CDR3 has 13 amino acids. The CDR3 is CAIGGRDTGELFF. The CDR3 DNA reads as TGTGCCATAGGCGGGAGAGACACCGGGGAGCTGTTTTTT.

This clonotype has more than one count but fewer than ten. The CDR3 loop reads CASTPSRDTEAFF. CDR3 DNA sequence: TGTGCCAGCACCCCATCCCGGGACACTGAAGCTTTCTTT. V and J are TRBV7-2 and TRBJ1-1; D not certain. The germline V gene has CDR1 SGHTA and CDR2 FQGNSA. V lost 7 bases and J lost 3, with 12 bases in between. This CDR3 spans 13 amino acids.

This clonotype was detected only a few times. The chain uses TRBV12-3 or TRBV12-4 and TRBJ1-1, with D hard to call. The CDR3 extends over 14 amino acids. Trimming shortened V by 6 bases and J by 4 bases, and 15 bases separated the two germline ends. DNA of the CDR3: TGTGCCAGCAGCCAAGCGGGGTCTGTCACTGAAGCTTTCTTT. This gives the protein CASSQAGSVTEAFF.

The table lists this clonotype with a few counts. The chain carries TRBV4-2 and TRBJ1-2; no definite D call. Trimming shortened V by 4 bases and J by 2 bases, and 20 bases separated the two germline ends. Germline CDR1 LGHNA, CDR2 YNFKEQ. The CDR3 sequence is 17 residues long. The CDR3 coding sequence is TGTGCCAGCAGCCCTGAACCGGGAGGGCCCCTCAACTATGGCTACACCTTC. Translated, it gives CASSPEPGGPLNYGYTF.

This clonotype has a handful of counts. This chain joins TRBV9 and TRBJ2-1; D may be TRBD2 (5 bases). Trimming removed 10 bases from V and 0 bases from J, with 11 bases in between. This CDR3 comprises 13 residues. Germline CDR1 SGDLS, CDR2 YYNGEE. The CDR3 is CASARASYNEQFF. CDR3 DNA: TGTGCCTCGGCGAGGGCCTCCTACAATGAGCAGTTCTTC.

The CDR3 DNA reads TGTGCCAGCAGGTTGGAGTACGGGAACACTGAAGCTTTCTTT. It translates to CASRLEYGNTEAFF. The rearrangement uses TRBV7-9 and TRBJ1-1; D uncertain. V dropped 6 bases and J dropped 1 base, with 12 bases sitting between them. Germline loops: CDR1 SEHNR, CDR2 FQNEAQ (reference sequence). The CDR3 spans 14 residues. Drawing the rest from reference TRBV7-9 and TRBJ1-1, the complete variable domain is DTGVSQNPRHKITKRGQNVTFRCDPISEHNRLYWYRQTLGQGPEFLTYFQNEAQLEKSRLLSDRFSAERPKGSFSTLEIQRTEQGDSAMYLCASRLEYGNTEAFFGQGTRLTVV.

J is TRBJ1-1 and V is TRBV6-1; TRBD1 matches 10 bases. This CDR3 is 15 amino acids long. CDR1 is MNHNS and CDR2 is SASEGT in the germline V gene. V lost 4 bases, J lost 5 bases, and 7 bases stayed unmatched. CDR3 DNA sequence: TGTGCCAGCAGTGGGACAGGGGGAAGGGAAACTGAAGCTTTCTTT. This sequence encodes CASSGTGGRETEAFF.

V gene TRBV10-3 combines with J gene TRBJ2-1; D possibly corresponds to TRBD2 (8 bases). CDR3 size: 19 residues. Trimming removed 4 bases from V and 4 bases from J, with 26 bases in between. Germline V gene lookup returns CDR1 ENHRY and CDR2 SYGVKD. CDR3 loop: CAISVDRVISGGAYNEQFF. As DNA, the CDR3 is TGTGCCATCAGTGTAGACAGGGTGATCAGCGGGGGAGCTTACAATGAGCAGTTCTTC.

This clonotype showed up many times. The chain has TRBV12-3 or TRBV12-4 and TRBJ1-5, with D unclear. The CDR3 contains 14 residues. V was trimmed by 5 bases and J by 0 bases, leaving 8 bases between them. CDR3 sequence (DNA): TGTGCCAGCAGTCCCACGGGTAGCAATCAGCCCCAGCATTTT. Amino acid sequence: CASSPTGSNQPQHF.

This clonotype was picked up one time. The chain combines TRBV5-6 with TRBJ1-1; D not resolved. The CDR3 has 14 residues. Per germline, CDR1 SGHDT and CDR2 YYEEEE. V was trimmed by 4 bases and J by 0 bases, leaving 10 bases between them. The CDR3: CASSRSKMNTEAFF. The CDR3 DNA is TGTGCCAGCAGCCGATCGAAGATGAACACTGAAGCTTTCTTT.

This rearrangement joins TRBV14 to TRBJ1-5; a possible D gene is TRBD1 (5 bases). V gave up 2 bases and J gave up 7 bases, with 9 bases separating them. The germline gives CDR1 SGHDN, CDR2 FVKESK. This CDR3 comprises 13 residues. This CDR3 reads CASSQSGGQPQHF. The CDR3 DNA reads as TGTGCCAGCAGCCAATCCGGGGGGCAGCCCCAGCATTTT.

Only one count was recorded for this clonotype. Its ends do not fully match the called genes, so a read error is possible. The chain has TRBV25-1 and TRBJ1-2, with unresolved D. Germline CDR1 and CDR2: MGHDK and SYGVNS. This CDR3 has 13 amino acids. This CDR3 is CASSRITDYGCTF. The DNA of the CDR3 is TGTGCCAGCAGCCGCATAACGGACTATGGCTGCACCTTC.

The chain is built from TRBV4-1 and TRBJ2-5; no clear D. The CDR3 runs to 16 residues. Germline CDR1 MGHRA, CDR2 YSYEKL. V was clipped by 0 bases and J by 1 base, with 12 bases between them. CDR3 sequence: CASSQEWPNGQETQYF. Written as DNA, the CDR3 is TGCGCCAGCAGCCAAGAATGGCCTAACGGCCAAGAGACCCAGTACTTC.

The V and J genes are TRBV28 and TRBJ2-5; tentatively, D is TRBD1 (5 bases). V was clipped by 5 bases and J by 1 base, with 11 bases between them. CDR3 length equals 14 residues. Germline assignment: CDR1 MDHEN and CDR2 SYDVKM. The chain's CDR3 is CASSGATVQETQYF. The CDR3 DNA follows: TGTGCCAGCAGTGGGGCGACAGTCCAAGAGACCCAGTACTTC.

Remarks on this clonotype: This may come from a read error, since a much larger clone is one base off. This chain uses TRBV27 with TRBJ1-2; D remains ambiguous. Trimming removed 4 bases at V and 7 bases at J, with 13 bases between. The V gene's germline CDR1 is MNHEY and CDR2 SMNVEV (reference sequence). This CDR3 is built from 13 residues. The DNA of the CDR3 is TGTGCCAGCAGTTCGGTACAGTTCTGTGGCTACACCTTC. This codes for CASSSVQFCGYTF.

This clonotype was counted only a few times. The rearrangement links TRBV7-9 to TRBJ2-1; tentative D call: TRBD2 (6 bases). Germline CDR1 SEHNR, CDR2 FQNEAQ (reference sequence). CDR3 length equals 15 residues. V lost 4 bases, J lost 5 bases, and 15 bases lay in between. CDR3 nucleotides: TGTGCCAGCAGCTCCTCAGCGGGCCCTAACAATGAGCAGTTCTTC. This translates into CASSSSAGPNNEQFF.

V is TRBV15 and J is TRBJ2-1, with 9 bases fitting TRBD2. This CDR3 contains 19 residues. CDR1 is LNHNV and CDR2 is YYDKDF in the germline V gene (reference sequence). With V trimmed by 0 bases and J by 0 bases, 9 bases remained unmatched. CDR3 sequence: CATSRDRSSGASSYNEQFF. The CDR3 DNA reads TGTGCCACCAGCAGAGATCGATCTAGCGGGGCTAGCTCCTACAATGAGCAGTTCTTC.

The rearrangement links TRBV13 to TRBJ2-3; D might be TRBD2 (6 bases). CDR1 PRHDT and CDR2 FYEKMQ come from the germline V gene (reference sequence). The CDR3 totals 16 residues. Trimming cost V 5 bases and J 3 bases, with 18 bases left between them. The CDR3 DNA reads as TGTGCCAGCAGCAAAATGGGACTTTCGTCTACAGATACGCAGTATTTT. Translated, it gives CASSKMGLSSTDTQYF.

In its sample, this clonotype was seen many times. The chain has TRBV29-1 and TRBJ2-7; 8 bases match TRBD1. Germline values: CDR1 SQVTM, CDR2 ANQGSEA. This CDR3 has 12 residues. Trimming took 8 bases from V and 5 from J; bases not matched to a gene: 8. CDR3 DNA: TGCAGCTTCACAGGGGGAGGTAACGAGCAGTACTTC. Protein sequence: CSFTGGGNEQYF.

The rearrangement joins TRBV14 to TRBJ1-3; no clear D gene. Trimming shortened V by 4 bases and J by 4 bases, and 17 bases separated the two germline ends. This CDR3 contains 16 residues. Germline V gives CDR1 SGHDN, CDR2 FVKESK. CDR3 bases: TGTGCCAGCAGCCCCTCGGGGATCCTACCGGGAAACACCATATATTTT. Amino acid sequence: CASSPSGILPGNTIYF.

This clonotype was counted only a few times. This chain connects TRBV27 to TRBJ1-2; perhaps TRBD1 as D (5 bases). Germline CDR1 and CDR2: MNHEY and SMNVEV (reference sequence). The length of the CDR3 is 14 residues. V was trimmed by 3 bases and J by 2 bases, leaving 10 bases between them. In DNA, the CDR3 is TGTGCCAGCAGTTTTGGAGGGGAAAACTATGGCTACACCTTC. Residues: CASSFGGENYGYTF.

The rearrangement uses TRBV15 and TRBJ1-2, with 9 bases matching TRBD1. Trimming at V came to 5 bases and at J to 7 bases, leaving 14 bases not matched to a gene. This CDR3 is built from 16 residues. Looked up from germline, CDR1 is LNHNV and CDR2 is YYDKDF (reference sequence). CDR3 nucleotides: TGTGCCACCAGCTCCCGGGACAGGGCCGAGCGGGGTGGCTACACCTTC. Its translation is CATSSRDRAERGGYTF.